This T cell receptor beta chain was captured in a study of T cell responses to AZD1222 COVID-19 vaccine. Findings of the study overall: All repertoire sampling was performed exclusively after the peak T cell response.

Comments on this clone: The antigen is unknown.

Here immunoSEQ multiplex PCR was the method, and the copy in TCRdb shows in-frame clones only, minus some. The table for this sample gives some 150,000 clones. V shed 3 bases and J shed 4 bases, with 13 bases lying between them. The CDR3 consists of 15 residues. Germline CDR1 reads MDHEN; CDR2 reads SYDVKM. The receptor was derived from an adult in good health. The chain employs TRBV28 and TRBJ1-5; D call uncertain. Source material: peripheral blood. In DNA form, the CDR3 reads TGTGCCAGCAGTTTTAGGCAGGTGGATAATCAGCCCCAGCATTTT. Translation gives CASSFRQVDNQPQHF.